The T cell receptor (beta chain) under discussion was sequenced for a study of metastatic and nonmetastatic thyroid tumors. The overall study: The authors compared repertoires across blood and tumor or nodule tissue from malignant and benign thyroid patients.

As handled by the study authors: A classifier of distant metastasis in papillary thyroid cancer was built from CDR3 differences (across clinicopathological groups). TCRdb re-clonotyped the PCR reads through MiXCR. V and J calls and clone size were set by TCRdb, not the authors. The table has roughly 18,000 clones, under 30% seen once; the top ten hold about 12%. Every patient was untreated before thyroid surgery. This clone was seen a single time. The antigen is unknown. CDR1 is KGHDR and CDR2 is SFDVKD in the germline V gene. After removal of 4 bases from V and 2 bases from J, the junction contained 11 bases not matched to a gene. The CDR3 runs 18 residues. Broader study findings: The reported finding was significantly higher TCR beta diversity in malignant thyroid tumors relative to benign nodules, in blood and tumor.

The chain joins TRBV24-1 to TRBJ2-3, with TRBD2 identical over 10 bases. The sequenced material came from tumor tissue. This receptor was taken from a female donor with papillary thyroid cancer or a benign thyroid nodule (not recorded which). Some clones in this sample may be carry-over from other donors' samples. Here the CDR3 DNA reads TGTGCCACCAGTGACCTTGGAATAGCGGGAGGACTCACAGATACGCAGTATTTT. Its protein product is CATSDLGIAGGLTDTQYF.